Listed here are 16 T cell receptor beta chains from one sample, sequenced in a study of T cell clonality in common variable immunodeficiency. Libraries were prepared by immunoSEQ multiplex PCR; TCRdb keeps only in-frame clonotypes and omits some of them. The sample holds over 50,000 clones, and no clone turns up only once. Specimen: peripheral blood mononuclear cells. The receptors shown here come from a person aged 18 to 70 in good health.

On this clone: Read coverage stops 3 residues before the CDR3 terminus; the germline J gene supplies the remainder. The chain has TRBV5-6 and TRBJ2-1; D is ambiguous. From germline, CDR1 is SGHDT and CDR2 YYEEEE. The CDR3 runs to 15 residues. V dropped 2 bases and J dropped 0 bases, with 9 bases sitting between them. CDR3 sequence: CASSLAPSSYNEQFF. The covered CDR3 bases are TGTGCCAGCAGCTTAGCCCCGAGCTCCTACAATGAG.

This clone occurred many times. The sequenced fragment ends 3 residues before the CDR3 boundary, so the rest is inferred from the germline J gene. The chain carries TRBV20-1 and TRBJ1-1; D may be TRBD1 (6 bases). CDR3 size: 12 residues. The germline V gene has CDR1 DFQATT and CDR2 SNEGSKA (reference sequence). The CDR3 protein is CSAPGAGWEAFF. The sequenced CDR3 bases are TGCAGTGCGCCAGGGGCTGGGTGGGAA.

This clone was detected many times. The read falls 3 residues short of the CDR3 end, and the missing part is taken from the germline J gene. The J gene is TRBJ2-7, the V gene TRBV6-1; 9 nucleotides align to TRBD1. Germline V gives CDR1 MNHNS, CDR2 SASEGT. This CDR3 region has 18 residues. V lost 0 bases and J lost 3; bases outside the gene matches: 12. Partial CDR3 DNA: TGTGCCAGCAGTGAAGCCTCTACTCCGGGACAGGGTATCTACGAG. Translation: CASSEASTPGQGIYE. The whole CDR3 protein is CASSEASTPGQGIYEQYF.

This clone came up many times. The read is 3 residues too short to cover the CDR3 end, so that end is filled in from the germline J gene. The chain has TRBV2 and TRBJ2-7, with TRBD1 as a possible D gene (6 bases). V lost 2 bases, J lost 4 bases, and 12 bases lay in between. Germline CDR1 reads SNHLY; CDR2 reads FYNNEI. The CDR3 extends over 14 amino acids. The CDR3 sequence is CASSETVTGYEQYF. Incomplete CDR3 DNA: TGTGCCAGCAGTGAAACTGTGACAGGTTACGAG.

To note about this clone: The read ends 3 residues early relative to the CDR3; the germline J gene fills the gap. The rearrangement links TRBV30 to TRBJ1-2; D remains unclear. V was shortened by 3 bases and J by 4 bases, with 21 bases between the two germline ends. This CDR3 spans 16 amino acids. Germline V lookup: CDR1 GTSNPN, CDR2 SVGIG (reference sequence). The CDR3 bases that were read are TGTGCCTGGAGCCACCCGCGGGAGTATAGCTTCTATGGC. Protein sequence: CAWSHPREYSFYG. The entire CDR3 protein reads CAWSHPREYSFYGYTF.

This clone was counted at least ten times. From the germline J gene comes the end of the CDR3, since the read stops 3 residues before it. This chain joins TRBV4-2 and TRBJ1-2; 7 positions agree with TRBD1. This CDR3 spans 17 amino acids. V dropped 4 bases and J dropped 4; count of bases not matched to a gene: 15. Germline CDR1 is LGHNA and CDR2 is YNFKEQ. CDR3 DNA (partial): TGTGCCAGCAGCCGAGGACAGGTCCCGCTGGATGGCTATGGC. It translates to CASSRGQVPLDGYG. The CDR3, in full, reads CASSRGQVPLDGYGYTF.

Comment on this clone: A far larger clone is one base from this, pointing to a likely read error. The CDR3 goes on 3 residues after the read ends, and that part is filled in from the germline J gene. V usage is TRBV7-3 and J usage is TRBJ2-2; TRBD2 matches at 11 bases. Germline lookup yields CDR1 SGHTA and CDR2 FQGTGA. The CDR3 has 16 amino acids. V lost 6 bases, J lost 4 bases, and 7 bases stayed unmatched. Here the CDR3 reads CASRSASGRSTGELFF. CDR3 DNA, as far as it was read: TGTGCCAGCAGGTCTGCTAGCGGGAGGAGCACCGGGGAG.

This clone has a count of ten or more. The read stops 3 residues short of the end of the CDR3; the missing end is completed from the germline J gene. The chain is built from TRBV11-2 and TRBJ2-2; no firm D call. This CDR3 region has 14 residues. The germline V gene encodes CDR1 SGHAT and CDR2 FQNNGV. The V end was cut by 1 base, the J end by 5 bases, with 8 bases between. The CDR3 sequence is CASSLVPATGELFF. The CDR3 bases that were read are TGTGCCAGCAGCTTAGTTCCAGCGACCGGGGAG.

In this sample, this clone turned up many times. This chain's CDR3 is CAIRPPNAETQYF. CDR3 bases read: TGTGCCATCAGGCCCCCCAACGCGGAGACC. The chain joins TRBV10-3 to TRBJ2-5; no reliable D call. Sequencing ends 3 residues short of the CDR3 end; the germline J gene provides the rest. Trimming removed 6 bases at V and 5 bases at J, with 13 bases between. CDR3 length equals 13 residues. Germline V gene data show CDR1 as ENHRY and CDR2 as SYGVKD.

There are many counts of this clone. The CDR3 loop is CASRPRRLAAKNIQYF. The CDR3 DNA, read in part, is TGCGCCAGCAGGCCTAGACGATTGGCGGCCAAAAACATT. This chain links TRBV5-1 with TRBJ2-4; no clear D gene. From the germline J gene comes the end of the CDR3, since the read stops 3 residues before it. The CDR3 is 16 residues long. Germline V gene data show CDR1 as SGHRS and CDR2 as YFSETQ. Trimming stripped 5 bases from V and 1 base from J, with 16 bases between. Full variable domain (missing parts from reference TRBV5-1 and TRBJ2-4): KAGVTQTPRYLIKTRGQQVTLSCSPISGHRSVSWYQQTPGQGLQFLFEYFSETQRNKGNFPGRFSGRQFSNSRSEMNVSTLELGDSALYLCASRPRRLAAKNIQYFGAGTRLSVL.

The table lists this clone with many counts. Sequencing ends 3 residues short of the CDR3 end; the germline J gene provides the rest. The V gene is TRBV2, the J gene TRBJ2-7; 7 bases map to TRBD2. Germline-derived CDR1 and CDR2 are SNHLY and FYNNEI. V shed 5 bases, J shed 2 bases, and the junction held 6 bases outside the gene matches. The CDR3 contains 14 residues. Partial CDR3 DNA: TGTGCCAGCAGTTTTAGCGGGTGGGCCTACGAG. It encodes CASSFSGWAYE. The complete CDR3 sequence is CASSFSGWAYEQYF.

With respect to this clone: The CDR3 end lies 3 residues beyond the end of the read and is filled in from the germline J gene. V and J are TRBV7-8 and TRBJ2-3; 7 nucleotides match TRBD1. Per the germline V gene, CDR1 is SGHVS and CDR2 is FQNEAQ. The CDR3 contains 16 residues. With 1 base clipped from V and 8 bases from J, the junction kept 12 bases outside the gene matches. CDR3: CASSLDGTEHRFTQYF. The DNA read from the CDR3 is TGTGCCAGCAGCTTAGATGGGACAGAGCACAGATTTACG.

This clone was seen many times. The sequence runs out 3 residues before the end of the CDR3; the remainder is reconstructed from the germline J gene. V gene TRBV20-1 combines with J gene TRBJ1-4, with D tentatively TRBD1 (5 bases). Germline-derived CDR1 and CDR2 are DFQATT and SNEGSKA (reference sequence). Trimming cost V 5 bases and J 8 bases, with 15 bases left between them. The CDR3 sequence is 13 residues long. The CDR3 here is CSAPDSPGEKLFF. The CDR3 DNA, read in part, is TGCAGTGCTCCCGACAGTCCGGGAGAAAAA.

In its sample, this clone was seen many times. From the germline J gene comes the end of the CDR3, since the read stops 3 residues before it. The chain uses TRBV5-1 and TRBJ1-1; D remains ambiguous. The CDR3 spans 15 residues. Germline CDR1 and CDR2: SGHRS and YFSETQ. Between the trimmed V and J ends, which lost 0 bases and 5 bases, there was a span of 14 bases. The CDR3 region is CASSLAVSAGTEAFF. The DNA read from the CDR3 is TGCGCCAGCAGCTTGGCCGTCAGTGCGGGTACTGAA.

Details on this clone: The missing CDR3 end, 3 residues past where the read stops, is filled in from the germline J gene. The V call is TRBV20-1, the J call TRBJ1-4; a weak D match, TRBD1 (5 bases). In germline, CDR1 is DFQATT, CDR2 SNEGSKA (reference sequence). V gave up 5 bases and J gave up 7 bases, with 14 bases separating them. The CDR3 is 13 amino acids. The CDR3 is CSARRGPGEKLFF. The CDR3 DNA, read in part, is TGCAGTGCTCGAAGGGGCCCGGGTGAAAAA.

This clone was recorded at least ten times. The observed sequence ends 3 residues before the CDR3 terminus, with the missing tail filled in from the germline J gene. The V and J genes are TRBV5-6 and TRBJ2-1, with D possibly TRBD1 on 6 matching bases. The CDR3 runs to 14 residues. The V end was cut by 0 bases, the J end by 6 bases, with 10 bases between. The germline gives CDR1 SGHDT, CDR2 YYEEEE. The CDR3 loop is CASSLGAGVNEQFF. CDR3 bases read: TGTGCCAGCAGCTTGGGAGCAGGGGTCAATGAG.